The 8 T cell receptor beta chains below were found in one sample sequenced in a study of CD8+ T cells in alopecia areata. Investigators isolated RNA and reverse transcribed it into cDNA to act as the sequencing template. TCRdb's table, derived via immunoSEQ multiplex PCR, lists solely in-frame clones and lacks some. The sample holds about 110,000 clones, 50% to 70% seen once. Sequencing was carried out using NKG2D-low CD8+ T cells sorted from blood. The receptor source for this set is a human donor with alopecia areata.

This clone was observed a few times. The rearrangement uses TRBV28 and TRBJ2-1, with TRBD2 identical over 9 bases. The germline V gene has CDR1 MDHEN and CDR2 SYDVKM. V trimming: 6 bases; J trimming: 0 bases; junction bases outside the gene matches: 6. CDR3 length: 16 residues. Here the CDR3 reads CASSSTTSGSYNEQFF. Written as DNA, the CDR3 is TGTGCCAGCAGCTCGACGACTAGCGGCTCCTACAATGAGCAGTTCTTC.

The chain recombines TRBV4-2 with TRBJ1-5; the D gene is possibly TRBD1 (6 bases). Trimming took off 2 bases at V and 4 bases at J, with 6 bases between the two ends. The CDR3 runs to 13 residues. Germline CDR1 reads LGHNA; CDR2 reads YNFKEQ. CDR3 sequence reads: CASSQQGNQPQHF. CDR3 in DNA: TGTGCCAGCAGCCAACAGGGGAATCAGCCCCAGCATTTT.

The genes are TRBV27 and TRBJ2-7, with 7 nucleotides matching TRBD2. With 7 bases clipped from V and 5 bases from J, the junction kept 8 bases outside the gene matches. The CDR3 is 13 residues long. CDR1 MNHEY and CDR2 SMNVEV come from the germline V gene (reference sequence). The DNA of the CDR3 is TGTGCCAGCACGGGCGGGAGATTCGACGAGCAGTACTTC. Residues: CASTGGRFDEQYF.

This clone was seen more than once but under ten times. The chain couples TRBV18 to TRBJ2-7; 7 bases line up with TRBD2. V dropped 3 bases and J dropped 3; count of bases not matched to a gene: 5. The V gene's germline CDR1 is KGHSH and CDR2 LQKENI. The CDR3 runs to 14 residues. This CDR3 reads CASSPPSGLYEQYF. CDR3 DNA sequence: TGTGCCAGCTCACCTCCTAGCGGCCTCTACGAGCAGTACTTC.

The rearrangement joins TRBV2 to TRBJ2-1, with D tentatively TRBD1 or TRBD2 (7 bases each). CDR1 is SNHLY and CDR2 is FYNNEI in the germline V gene. The CDR3 spans 15 residues. Trimming shortened V by 3 bases and J by 3 bases, and 12 bases separated the two germline ends. DNA for the CDR3: TGTGCCAGCAGTGACCAGGGGGGGTTCTACAATGAGCAGTTCTTC. Translated: CASSDQGGFYNEQFF.

The chain combines TRBV29-1 with TRBJ2-5; D is ambiguous. CDR3 length: 10 amino acids. Germline assignment: CDR1 SQVTM and CDR2 ANQGSEA. Trimming left V 5 bases short and J 4 bases short, with 5 bases between. CDR3 nucleotides: TGCAGCGTTAGGGTAGAGACCCAGTACTTC. It specifies CSVRVETQYF.

This sequence joins TRBV27 and TRBJ2-1, with 9 positions matching TRBD2. The germline CDR1 and CDR2 sequences are MNHEY and SMNVEV (reference sequence). The CDR3 is 15 residues long. V lost 5 bases to trimming and J lost 4 bases; unmatched junction nucleotides: 6. The CDR3 nucleotides read TGTGCCAGCAGTGCTGGGACTAGCTTTTACAATGAGCAGTTCTTC. Its protein product is CASSAGTSFYNEQFF.

The chain joins TRBV2 to TRBJ1-1; 8 bases fit TRBD1. The CDR3 consists of 15 residues. V lost 6 bases, J lost 5 bases, and 11 bases stayed unmatched. CDR1 is SNHLY and CDR2 is FYNNEI in the germline V gene. The CDR3 region is CASRGQDRVRTEAFF. The CDR3 region has the DNA TGTGCCAGCAGGGGCCAGGACAGGGTAAGAACTGAAGCTTTCTTT.